The rows below give T cell receptor beta chains drawn from one sample of a study of PD-1 blockade in classical Hodgkin lymphoma. Assay: immunoSEQ multiplex PCR; the TCRdb copy retains only in-frame clones and omits some. The sample consists of about 37,000 clones, 80% to 90% of them appearing once. The starting material was peripheral blood mononuclear cells (PBMCs), obtained before the second cycle of nivolumab. Every receptor here comes from a human donor with classical Hodgkin lymphoma. CDR3s include the opening cysteine and the closing phenylalanine or tryptophan. A D gene is named only where the DNA matches it firmly. Only part of the rows carry a size: once, few, many, or a class if the clone is expanded.

CASSLRFSTDTQYF	TGTGCCAGCAGCTTACGATTTAGCACAGATACGCAGTATTTT	.	TRBJ2-3	TRBV9	14	.
CASSGQEAGGYNEQFF	TGTGCCAGCAGCGGCCAAGAGGCCGGGGGGTACAATGAGCAGTTCTTC	.	TRBJ2-1	TRBV5-6	16	TRBD2
CASSTLSGNQQFF	TGTGCCAGTTCGACCTTGTCGGGAAATCAACAGTTCTTC	.	TRBJ2-1	TRBV19	13	.
CASSKDSRPGFEQYF	TGTGCCAGCAGCAAGGACAGCCGTCCAGGGTTTGAGCAGTACTTC	.	TRBJ2-7	TRBV21-1	15	.
CASSQGAGNF	TGTGCCAGCAGCCAAGGGGCAGGGAACTTC	.	TRBJ2-5	TRBV14	10	.
CASSEGARGPTYGYTF	TGTGCCAGCAGCGAAGGGGCCAGGGGTCCGACCTATGGCTACACCTTC	.	TRBJ1-2	TRBV11-2	16	.
CASSRPRTVAGGYEQYF	TGTGCCAGCAGTAGACCCCGGACGGTAGCGGGAGGTTACGAGCAGTACTTC	.	TRBJ2-7	TRBV27	17	TRBD2
CASSRPGNTNEKLFF	TGTGCCAGCAGCCGCCCCGGGAACACTAATGAAAAACTGTTTTTT	.	TRBJ1-4	TRBV14	15	.
CASSLAVLAGGPSTDTQYF	TGCGCCAGCAGCTTGGCCGTACTAGCGGGAGGGCCGAGCACAGATACGCAGTATTTT	.	TRBJ2-3	TRBV5-1	19	TRBD2
CASSPSNKKSRYNEQFF	TGTGCCAGCAGCCCAAGTAATAAAAAAAGCCGGTACAATGAGCAGTTCTTC	few	TRBJ2-1	TRBV4-2	17	.
CASSERGHEQYF	TGCGCCAGCAGTGAGAGGGGACACGAGCAGTACTTC	once	TRBJ2-7	TRBV10-2	12	.
CAINRAGISTDTQYF	TGTGCCATCAATAGAGCGGGGATTAGCACAGATACGCAGTATTTT	.	TRBJ2-3	TRBV10-3	15	TRBD2
CATSFLAGGQTDTQYF	TGTGCCACCAGCTTCCTAGCGGGAGGGCAAACAGATACGCAGTATTTT	.	TRBJ2-3	TRBV15	16	TRBD2
CASSLFMNTEAFF	TGTGCCAGCAGTTTGTTTATGAACACTGAAGCTTTCTTT	once	TRBJ1-1	TRBV27	13	.
CASSLEGGNEQFF	TGTGCCAGCAGCTTAGAGGGGGGGAATGAGCAGTTCTTC	.	TRBJ2-1	TRBV7-8	13	.
CASSVERHGYTF	TGTGCCAGCAGCGTAGAACGCCATGGCTACACCTTC	.	TRBJ1-2	TRBV9	12	.
CSVGDTYEQYF	TGCAGCGTTGGGGACACCTACGAGCAGTACTTC	.	TRBJ2-7	TRBV29-1	11	.
CASSLTGGRAYEQYF	TGTGCCAGCAGCCTCACCGGAGGCCGAGCCTACGAGCAGTACTTC	.	TRBJ2-7	TRBV27	15	.
CASSQQQWYQETQYF	TGCGCCAGCAGCCAACAACAGTGGTACCAAGAGACCCAGTACTTC	.	TRBJ2-5	TRBV4-1	15	.
CASSISYARDEQYF	TGTGCCAGCAGTATTAGCTATGCTCGCGACGAGCAGTACTTC	.	TRBJ2-7	TRBV6-1	14	.
CASSRDRGRHNEKLFF	TGTGCCAGTAGTAGGGACAGGGGGCGTCATAATGAAAAACTGTTTTTT	once	TRBJ1-4	TRBV19	16	TRBD1
CASSIRAGGGYEQYF	TGTGCCAGTAGTATTAGGGCGGGAGGAGGTTACGAGCAGTACTTC	.	TRBJ2-7	TRBV19	15	TRBD2
CASSPGQGPYEQYF	TGTGCCAGTAGTCCTGGACAGGGTCCCTACGAGCAGTACTTC	.	TRBJ2-7	TRBV19	14	TRBD1
CASSRVASGSYEQYF	TGCGCCAGCAGCCGGGTGGCTAGCGGGAGTTACGAGCAGTACTTC	.	TRBJ2-7	TRBV5-1	15	TRBD2
CASSPYGAGVLETQYF	TGTGCCAGCAGCCCCTATGGAGCGGGAGTGTTGGAGACCCAGTACTTC	.	TRBJ2-5	TRBV7-2	16	TRBD2
CASCISPGGRNTEAFF	TGCGCCAGCTGTATATCACCAGGGGGCCGGAACACTGAAGCTTTCTTT	.	TRBJ1-1	TRBV5-1	16	TRBD1
CASSLLWAEAFF	TGTGCCAGCAGCTTACTATGGGCCGAAGCTTTCTTT	.	TRBJ1-1	TRBV7-9	12	.
CASSFDRTGTYNEQFF	TGTGCCAGCAGTTTCGACCGGACTGGCACCTACAATGAGCAGTTCTTC	.	TRBJ2-1	TRBV28	16	.
CASSLGGSWQETQYF	TGTGCCAGCAGCTTAGGCGGGAGTTGGCAAGAGACCCAGTACTTC	.	TRBJ2-5	TRBV5-6	15	TRBD2
CASGGDTYEQYF	TGTGCCAGCGGCGGGGATACCTACGAGCAGTACTTC	few	TRBJ2-7	TRBV11-2	12	.
CATSPGVPPADTQYF	TGCGCCACTTCGCCGGGGGTTCCTCCAGCAGATACGCAGTATTTT	.	TRBJ2-3	TRBV5-1	15	.
CATSSRERPQHF	TGTGCCACCAGCAGTAGGGAACGGCCCCAGCATTTT	.	TRBJ1-5	TRBV15	12	.